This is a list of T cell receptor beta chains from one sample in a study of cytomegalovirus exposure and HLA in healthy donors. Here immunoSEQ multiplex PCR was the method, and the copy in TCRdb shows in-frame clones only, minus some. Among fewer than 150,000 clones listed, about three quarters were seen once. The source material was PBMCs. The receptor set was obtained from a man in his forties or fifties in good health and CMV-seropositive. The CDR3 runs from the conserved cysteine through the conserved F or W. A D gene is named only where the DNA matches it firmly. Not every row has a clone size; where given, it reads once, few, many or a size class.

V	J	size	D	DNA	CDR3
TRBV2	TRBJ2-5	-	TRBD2	TGTGCCAGCAGCCCCCGGGGACTAGCGGGGGCAGAGACCCAGTACTTC	CASSPRGLAGAETQYF
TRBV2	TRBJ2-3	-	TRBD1	TGTGCCAGCAGAAAGGACAGGGTCGGTGGAGATACGCAGTATTTT	CASRKDRVGGDTQYF
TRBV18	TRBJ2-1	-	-	TGTGCCAGCTCACCACTAAGCGAAAGCTCCTACAATGAGCAGTTCTTC	CASSPLSESSYNEQFF
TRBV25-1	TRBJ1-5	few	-	TGTGCCAGCAGTGAACGGGGGAGCAATCAGCCCCAGCATTTT	CASSERGSNQPQHF
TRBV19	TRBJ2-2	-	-	TGTGCCAGTAGTAAAGCCCCCGGGGAGCTGTTTTTT	CASSKAPGELFF
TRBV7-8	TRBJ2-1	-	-	TGTGCCAGCAGCTTAGGAGTCCCCCCCCATGAGCAGTTCTTC	CASSLGVPPHEQFF
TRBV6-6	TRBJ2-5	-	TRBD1	TGTGCCAGCAGTAACTTCCGGGACAGGTCTATCCAGTACTTC	CASSNFRDRSIQYF
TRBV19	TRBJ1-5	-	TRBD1	TGTGCCAGTAGTATAAGGACAGGGGGGCAGCCCCAGCATTTT	CASSIRTGGQPQHF
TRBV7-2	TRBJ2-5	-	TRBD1	TGTGCCAGCAGCTTAAGGTCGGGGACAGGGCAGGAGACCCAGTACTTC	CASSLRSGTGQETQYF
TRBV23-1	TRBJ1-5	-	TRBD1	TGCGCCAGCAGTCTAGACCGGGACAGACCCAGTGGAGGTAATCAGCCCCAGCATTTT	CASSLDRDRPSGGNQPQHF
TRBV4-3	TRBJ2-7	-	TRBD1	TGCGCCAGCAGCCAAGGTCGGGACAGTTCTTACCCTCTCTACGAGCAGTACTTC	CASSQGRDSSYPLYEQYF
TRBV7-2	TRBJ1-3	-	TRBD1	TGTGCCAGCAGCCGACCGGGACAGGGCCTACTCTCTGGAAACACCATATATTTT	CASSRPGQGLLSGNTIYF
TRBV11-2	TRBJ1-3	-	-	TGTGCCAGCAGCTTAGGATTGCGGGGGAACACCATATATTTT	CASSLGLRGNTIYF
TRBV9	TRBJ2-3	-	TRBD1	TGTGCCAGCAGCGTGACAGGGAACCGAGGAGATACGCAGTATTTT	CASSVTGNRGDTQYF
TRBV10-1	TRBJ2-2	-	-	TGCGCCGGCGCCTATCAAAGGGGGACCGGGGAGCTGTTTTTT	CAGAYQRGTGELFF
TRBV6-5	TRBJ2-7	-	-	TGTGCCAGCAGCGCCCTTGGAGGGAAATACGAGCAGTACTTC	CASSALGGKYEQYF
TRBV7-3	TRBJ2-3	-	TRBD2	TGTGCCAGCAGCTTAGCGGGAGGAGGGGGCACAGATACGCAGTATTTT	CASSLAGGGGTDTQYF
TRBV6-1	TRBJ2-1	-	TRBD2	TGTGCCAGCTCTAGCGGGAGGGGCTCCTACAATGAGCAGTTCTTC	CASSSGRGSYNEQFF
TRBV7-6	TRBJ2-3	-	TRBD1	TGTGCCAGCAGCTTAGGGACAGGGGGCGCAGATACGCAGTATTTT	CASSLGTGGADTQYF
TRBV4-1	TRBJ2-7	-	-	TGCGCCAGCAGCGAGGTCTGGCAGGGGAACTCCTACGAGCAGTACTTC	CASSEVWQGNSYEQYF
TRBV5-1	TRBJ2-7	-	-	TGCGCCAGCAGCTTGGCCGACCTGGGGGCTCAGGCCTACGAGCAGTACTTC	CASSLADLGAQAYEQYF
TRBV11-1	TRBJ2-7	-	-	TGTGCCAGCAGCTCCCGAGGGGGAAGACCCTACGAGCAGTACTTC	CASSSRGGRPYEQYF
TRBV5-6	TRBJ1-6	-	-	TGTGCCAGCAGCCAGGGATCCGTTTCACCCCTCCACTTT	CASSQGSVSPLHF
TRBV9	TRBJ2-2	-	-	TGTGCCAGCAGCTTATCGGTTACCGGGGAGCTGTTTTTT	CASSLSVTGELFF
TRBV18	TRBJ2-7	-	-	TGTGCCAGCTCACCACAAGGACAGACAGCCTACGAGCAGTACTTC	CASSPQGQTAYEQYF
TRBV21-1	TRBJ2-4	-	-	TGTGCCAGCCATGGAGAGGGACAGGGCCTCGCTTCGTCCAAAAACATTCAGTACTTC	CASHGEGQGLASSKNIQYF
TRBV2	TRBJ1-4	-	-	TGTGCCAGCCAGGGGTCCCGTTTCCCTGCAACTAATGAAAAACTGTTTTTT	CASQGSRFPATNEKLFF
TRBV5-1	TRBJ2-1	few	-	TGCGCCAGCAGCTTTCAAGGGGAAGGCTACAATGAGCAGTTCTTC	CASSFQGEGYNEQFF
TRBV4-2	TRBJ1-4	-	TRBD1	TGTGCCAGCAGCCAAGTGAAGCGGTTAGTAGCCTCAGTAGACAGGGATGATGAAAAACTGTTTTTT	CASSQVKRLVASVDRDDEKLFF
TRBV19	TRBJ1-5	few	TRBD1	TGTGCCAGTAGTATAGCCCCTCCAGGGGGCGGAAGCAATCAGCCCCAGCATTTT	CASSIAPPGGGSNQPQHF
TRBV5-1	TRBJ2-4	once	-	TGCGCCAGCAGCTTGGGAGAGGGCATGAGCAAAAACATTCAGTACTTC	CASSLGEGMSKNIQYF
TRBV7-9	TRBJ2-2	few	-	TGTGCCAGCAGCTCCGATGAGGGAGGATGGCCCGGGGAGCTGTTTTTT	CASSSDEGGWPGELFF
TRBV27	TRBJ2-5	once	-	TGTGCCAGCAGTTTATATTCGGCGGCCCCACGAGAGACCCAGTACTTC	CASSLYSAAPRETQYF
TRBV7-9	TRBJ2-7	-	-	TGTGCCAGCGGACGGGGAACAGCCTACGAGCAGTACTTC	CASGRGTAYEQYF
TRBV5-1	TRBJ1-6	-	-	TGCGCCAGCAGCCAGGACGGGGGAAGGTCCTATAATTCACCCCTCCACTTT	CASSQDGGRSYNSPLHF
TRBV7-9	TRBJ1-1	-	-	TGTGCCAGCAGCTTAGCGGCAAACACTGAAGCTTTCTTT	CASSLAANTEAFF
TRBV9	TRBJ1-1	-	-	TGTGCCAGCAGCGTAGAGGTCCAGGGGACTGAAGCTTTCTTT	CASSVEVQGTEAFF
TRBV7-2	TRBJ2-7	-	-	TGTGCCAGCAGCTTAGCGCAGGGGCCCTACGAGCAGTACTTC	CASSLAQGPYEQYF
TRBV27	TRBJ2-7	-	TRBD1	TGTGCCAGCAGTTACGGGACAGGCTACGAGCAGTACTTC	CASSYGTGYEQYF
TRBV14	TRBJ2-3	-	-	TGTGCCAGCAGCCCGTCCCTCACAGATACGCAGTATTTT	CASSPSLTDTQYF
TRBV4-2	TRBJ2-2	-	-	TGTGCCAGCAGCCAAGACTCGGGCAGGGCGGCGAACACCGGGGAGCTGTTTTTT	CASSQDSGRAANTGELFF
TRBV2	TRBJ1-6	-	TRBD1	TGTGCCAGCAGTCGGACAGGGGGTTCACCCCTCCACTTT	CASSRTGGSPLHF
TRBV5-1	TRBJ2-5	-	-	TGCGCCAGCAGCTTGGCCGGTACTAAAGAGACCCAGTACTTC	CASSLAGTKETQYF
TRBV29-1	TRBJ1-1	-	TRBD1	TGCAGCGTTACGACAGGGATGAACACTGAAGCTTTCTTT	CSVTTGMNTEAFF
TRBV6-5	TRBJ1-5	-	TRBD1	TGTGCCAGCAGTACGGGGACAGGGAGTCAGCCCCAGCATTTT	CASSTGTGSQPQHF
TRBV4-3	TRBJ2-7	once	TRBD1	TGCGCCAGCAGCCAAGATCTCGAAACAGGGGGCTCCTACGAGCAGTACTTC	CASSQDLETGGSYEQYF
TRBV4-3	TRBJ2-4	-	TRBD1	TGCGCCAGCAGCCAAGTTCTACGGGACAGGGGCAACATTCAGTACTTC	CASSQVLRDRGNIQYF
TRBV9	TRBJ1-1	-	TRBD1	TGTGCCAGCAGCGTTCAGGGGGCGACTGAAGCTTTCTTT	CASSVQGATEAFF
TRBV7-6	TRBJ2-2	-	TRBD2	TGTGCCAGCAGCCCCGGGACTAGCTACACCGGGGAGCTGTTTTTT	CASSPGTSYTGELFF
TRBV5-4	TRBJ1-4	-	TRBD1	TGTGCCAGCAGCTTACAGGGGCCTAATGAAAAACTGTTTTTT	CASSLQGPNEKLFF
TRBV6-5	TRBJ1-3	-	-	TGTGCCAGCAGTTCCTCCGGGACTGCTGGAAACACCATATATTTT	CASSSSGTAGNTIYF
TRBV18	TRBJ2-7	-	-	TGTGCCAGCTCACGACAAGGACTCGTGGGCGAGCAGTACTTC	CASSRQGLVGEQYF
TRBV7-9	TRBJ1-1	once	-	TGTGCCAGCAGCCCCTGGGAGGGAACGAACACTGAAGCTTTCTTT	CASSPWEGTNTEAFF
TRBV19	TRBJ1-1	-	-	TGTGCCAGTAGTAGGGGCGTACAGTGGTCGAACACTGAAGCTTTCTTT	CASSRGVQWSNTEAFF